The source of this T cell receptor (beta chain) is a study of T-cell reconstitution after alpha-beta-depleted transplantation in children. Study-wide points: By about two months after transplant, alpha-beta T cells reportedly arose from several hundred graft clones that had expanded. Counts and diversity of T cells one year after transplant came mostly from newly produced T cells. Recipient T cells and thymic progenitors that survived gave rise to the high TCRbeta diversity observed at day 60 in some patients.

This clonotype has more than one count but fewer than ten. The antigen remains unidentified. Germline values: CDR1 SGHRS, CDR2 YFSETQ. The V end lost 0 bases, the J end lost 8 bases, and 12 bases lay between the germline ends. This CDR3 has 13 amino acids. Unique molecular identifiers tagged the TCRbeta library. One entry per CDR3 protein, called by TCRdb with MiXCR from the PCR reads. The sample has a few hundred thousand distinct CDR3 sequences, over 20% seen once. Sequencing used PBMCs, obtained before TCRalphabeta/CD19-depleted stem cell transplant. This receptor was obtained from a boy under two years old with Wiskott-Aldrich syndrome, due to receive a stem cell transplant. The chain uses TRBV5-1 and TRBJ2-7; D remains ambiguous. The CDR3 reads CASSLDPGQKQYF. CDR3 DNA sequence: TGCGCCAGCAGCTTGGATCCGGGCCAGAAGCAGTACTTC.